The 15 T cell receptor beta chains given below trace back to one sample, sequenced in a study of T cells expressing NK-cell markers. TCRdb re-called the 5' RACE reads and gives one entry per CDR3 protein, without DNA. The clone table shows 400,000 to 500,000 distinct CDR3 sequences, with the ten largest holding under 7.5%. Sequenced: blood T cells: a sorted CD56 or NKG2C T cell subset, CD4+ or CD8+ T cells, or bulk PBMC T cells (not recorded which). The receptors were gathered from a woman aged 18 to 75 in good health.

This sequence joins TRBV18 and TRBJ2-3; TCRdb outputs TRBD2, but without DNA this stays unchecked. The CDR3 sequence is 16 residues long. Germline CDR1 and CDR2: KGHSH and LQKENI. The CDR3 sequence: CASSLWGETHTDTQYF.

The J gene is TRBJ2-2, the V gene TRBV29-1; no DNA is available, so the TRBD1 call from TCRdb remains unchecked. Germline V gene lookup returns CDR1 SQVTM and CDR2 ANQGSEA. The CDR3 runs 14 residues. The CDR3 protein is CSVAAGTGVGELFF.

The rearrangement links TRBV7-2 to TRBJ2-5; TCRdb selects TRBD1, and the lack of DNA leaves this call unchecked. The CDR3 contains 15 residues. From germline, CDR1 is SGHTA and CDR2 FQGNSA. CDR3 amino acids: CASSWSGTHQETQYF. The full variable domain, with the rest looked up from reference TRBV7-2 and TRBJ2-5, is GAGVSQSPSNKVTEKGKDVELRCDPISGHTALYWYRQSLGQGLEFLIYFQGNSAPDKSGLPSDRFSAERTGGSVSTLTIQRTQQEDSAVYLCASSWSGTHQETQYFGPGTRLLVL.

The chain links TRBV12-3 or TRBV12-4 to TRBJ1-3; TCRdb picks TRBD1, but there is no DNA to check that call. CDR3 length: 14 residues. The CDR3 loop reads CASSSWDRDTTIYF.

This chain links TRBV7-2 with TRBJ2-1; the D call of TRBD2 rests on TCRdb alone, since no DNA is present to check it. The length of the CDR3 is 16 residues. Germline V gene sequence: CDR1 SGHTA, CDR2 FQGNSA. The CDR3: CASRFSSGTMGGEQFF. The variable domain in full, completed from reference TRBV7-2 and TRBJ2-1, reads GAGVSQSPSNKVTEKGKDVELRCDPISGHTALYWYRQSLGQGLEFLIYFQGNSAPDKSGLPSDRFSAERTGGSVSTLTIQRTQQEDSAVYLCASRFSSGTMGGEQFFGPGTRLTVL.

The chain employs TRBV12-3 or TRBV12-4 and TRBJ2-2; lacking DNA, the TRBD2 call made by TCRdb goes unchecked. The CDR3 is made up of 16 amino acids. The CDR3 loop is CASISTSGKDTGELFF.

This rearrangement joins TRBV19 to TRBJ2-4; TCRdb names TRBD2, which stays unverified in the absence of DNA. The CDR3 totals 15 residues. Germline lookup yields CDR1 LNHDA and CDR2 SQIVND (reference sequence). The CDR3 loop reads CASTLAGGWENIQYF.

The chain couples TRBV10-3 to TRBJ2-3; the D call from TCRdb, TRBD1, cannot be confirmed without DNA. Germline V gene data show CDR1 as ENHRY and CDR2 as SYGVKD. The CDR3 runs 15 residues. CDR3 protein: CAIRDRGLGTDTQYF.

This chain joins TRBV6-1 and TRBJ2-7; absent DNA, TCRdb's TRBD1 call cannot be checked. The CDR3 sequence is 14 residues long. Germline CDR1 reads MNHNS; CDR2 reads SASEGT. The CDR3 here is CASSWDASSYEQYF.

The V gene is TRBV12-3 or TRBV12-4, the J gene TRBJ1-1; TCRdb's assignment of TRBD1 cannot be checked, as there is no DNA. The CDR3 has 15 residues. The chain's CDR3 is CASSPLQGVDTEAFF.

The rearrangement uses TRBV12-3 or TRBV12-4 and TRBJ2-5; TCRdb indicates TRBD1, and absent DNA this call remains unverified. This CDR3 has 14 amino acids. The CDR3 loop is CASSFGDSRETQYF.

This chain joins TRBV6-5 and TRBJ2-7; TCRdb indicates TRBD2, and absent DNA this call remains unverified. This CDR3 has 16 amino acids. Germline loops: CDR1 MNHEY, CDR2 SVGAGI. CDR3: CASSYSELAGGYEQYF.

The rearrangement uses TRBV27 and TRBJ2-3; TCRdb names TRBD2, which stays unverified in the absence of DNA. The CDR3 covers 15 residues. Germline V gene sequence: CDR1 MNHEY, CDR2 SMNVEV (reference sequence). The CDR3 sequence: CASSLGPGGADTQYF.

The chain couples TRBV27 to TRBJ1-2; TCRdb gives TRBD1 as the D gene, but with no DNA this cannot be confirmed. Germline V gene data show CDR1 as MNHEY and CDR2 as SMNVEV (reference sequence). The CDR3 consists of 16 residues. CDR3 region: CASSLTDRTIYYGYTF.

This chain links TRBV12-3 or TRBV12-4 with TRBJ2-1; as DNA is missing, the TRBD1 call by TCRdb cannot be tested. The CDR3 extends over 15 amino acids. The CDR3 spells CASSFPTGLKNEQFF.